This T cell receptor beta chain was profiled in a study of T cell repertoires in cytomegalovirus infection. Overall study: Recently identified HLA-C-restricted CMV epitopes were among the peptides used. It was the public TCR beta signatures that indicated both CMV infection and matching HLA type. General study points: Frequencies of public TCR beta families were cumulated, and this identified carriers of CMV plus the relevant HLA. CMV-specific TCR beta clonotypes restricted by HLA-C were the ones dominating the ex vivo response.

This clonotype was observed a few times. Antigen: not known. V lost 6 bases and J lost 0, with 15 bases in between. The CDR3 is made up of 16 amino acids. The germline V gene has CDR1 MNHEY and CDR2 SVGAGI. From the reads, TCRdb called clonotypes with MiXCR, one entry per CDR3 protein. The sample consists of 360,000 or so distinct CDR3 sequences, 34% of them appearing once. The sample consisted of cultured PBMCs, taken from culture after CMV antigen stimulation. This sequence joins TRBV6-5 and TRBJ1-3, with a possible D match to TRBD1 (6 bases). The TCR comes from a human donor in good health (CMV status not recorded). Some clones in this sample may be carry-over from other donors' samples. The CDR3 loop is CASSLTGSNSGNTIYF. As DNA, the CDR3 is TGTGCCAGCAGCTTAACAGGGTCTAACTCTGGAAACACCATATATTTT.